These 23 T cell receptor beta chains were all obtained from the same sample, sequenced in a study of cytomegalovirus exposure and HLA in healthy donors. PCR used 60 Vbeta primers and 13 Jbeta primers. Profiled with immunoSEQ multiplex PCR; TCRdb holds only in-frame clones, not every one. The sample includes some 110,000 clones, roughly 80% seen only once; the top ten take approximately 6.9%. The material sequenced was PBMCs. These receptors were collected from a man aged 25 to 45 in good health and CMV-seropositive.

In DNA, the CDR3 is TGTGCCAGTACATCCGGGAACAATGAGCAGTTCTTC. This sequence encodes CASTSGNNEQFF. The chain employs TRBV19 and TRBJ2-1; D may be TRBD2 (5 bases). Deletions cut 7 bases from V and 5 bases from J, with 9 bases between. CDR1 is LNHDA and CDR2 is SQIVND in the germline V gene (reference sequence). CDR3 length equals 12 residues. The full variable domain, completed using reference TRBV19 and TRBJ2-1, is DGGITQSPKYLFRKEGQNVTLSCEQNLNHDAMYWYRQDPGQGLRLIYYSQIVNDFQKGDIAEGYSVSREKKESFPLTVTSAQKNPTAFYLCASTSGNNEQFFGPGTRLTVL.

V and J are TRBV2 and TRBJ1-2; TRBD1 is a possible D gene (5 bases). V was shortened by 0 bases and J by 4 bases, with 15 bases between the two germline ends. Germline V gene lookup returns CDR1 SNHLY and CDR2 FYNNEI. The CDR3 length is 16 residues. In DNA form, the CDR3 reads TGTGCCAGCAGTGAAGCGGGCCTCGGGGGGTCCTATGGCTACACCTTC. This gives the protein CASSEAGLGGSYGYTF. Full variable domain (outside the CDR3, taken from reference TRBV2 and TRBJ1-2): EPEVTQTPSHQVTQMGQEVILRCVPISNHLYFYWYRQILGQKVEFLVSFYNNEISEKSEIFDDQFSVERPDGSNFTLKIRSTKLEDSAMYFCASSEAGLGGSYGYTFGSGTRLTVV.

As regards this clone: This sequence is one base from a far larger clone and is likely a read error. The chain combines TRBV7-9 with TRBJ2-2; 7 nucleotides agree with TRBD1. The J call may be wrong; the DNA end is better matched by TRBJ1-3. This CDR3 contains 16 residues. The germline CDR1 and CDR2 sequences are SEHNR and FQNEAQ (reference sequence). CDR3 residues: CSSSALQGVSGNTIYF. The DNA of the CDR3 is TGTTCCAGCAGCGCCCTGCAGGGGGTTTCTGGAAACACCATATATTTT.

The CDR3: CASSYRGRSYNEQFF. CDR3 coding DNA: TGTGCCAGCAGCTACAGGGGGCGTAGCTACAATGAGCAGTTCTTC. V and J are TRBV5-8 and TRBJ2-1; 9 bases line up with TRBD1. The CDR3 contains 15 residues. The trim removed 3 bases at V and 3 bases at J, leaving 4 bases unmatched. The germline V gene encodes CDR1 SGHTS and CDR2 YDEGEE.

A remark on this clone: Other DNA sequences in this sample translate to the same CDR3. V and J are TRBV15 and TRBJ2-3; D ambiguous. Germline CDR1 is LNHNV and CDR2 is YYDKDF (reference sequence). The CDR3 sequence is 13 residues long. V was trimmed by 1 base and J by 0 bases, leaving 2 bases between them. The CDR3, as DNA: TGTGCCACCAGCAGAGCGAGCACAGATACGCAGTATTTT. Its translation: CATSRASTDTQYF.

This sequence joins TRBV2 and TRBJ2-3; 7 positions agree with TRBD1. This CDR3 has 13 residues. V gave up 6 bases and J gave up 6 bases; unmatched junction bases: 6. Germline values: CDR1 SNHLY, CDR2 FYNNEI. CDR3 loop: CASRPNRGDTQYF. CDR3 nucleotides: TGTGCCAGCAGACCCAACAGGGGTGATACGCAGTATTTT. The full variable domain, with the rest looked up from reference TRBV2 and TRBJ2-3, is EPEVTQTPSHQVTQMGQEVILRCVPISNHLYFYWYRQILGQKVEFLVSFYNNEISEKSEIFDDQFSVERPDGSNFTLKIRSTKLEDSAMYFCASRPNRGDTQYFGPGTRLTVL.

The V and J genes are TRBV28 and TRBJ1-1; TRBD1 might be the D (5 bases). With 1 base removed from V and 4 bases from J, the gap between germline ends came to 7 bases. The CDR3 is 13 residues long. From germline, CDR1 is MDHEN and CDR2 SYDVKM. The CDR3 DNA is TGTGCCAGCAGTTTATACGGGGGCACTGAAGCTTTCTTT. It encodes CASSLYGGTEAFF. The variable domain in full, completed from reference TRBV28 and TRBJ1-1, reads DVKVTQSSRYLVKRTGEKVFLECVQDMDHENMFWYRQDPGLGLRLIYFSYDVKMKEKGDIPEGYSVSREKKERFSLILESASTNQTSMYLCASSLYGGTEAFFGQGTRLTVV.

The gene calls are TRBV19 and TRBJ1-5; no clear D gene. CDR1 is LNHDA, CDR2 SQIVND, per germline (reference sequence). V was shortened by 3 bases and J by 2 bases, with 14 bases between the two germline ends. This CDR3 region has 16 residues. CDR3 region: CASSMFGVGGNQPQHF. CDR3 nucleotide sequence: TGTGCCAGTAGTATGTTCGGGGTGGGTGGCAATCAGCCCCAGCATTTT.

The V call is TRBV2, the J call TRBJ2-5; weak D call: TRBD2 (6 bases). The V gene's germline CDR1 is SNHLY and CDR2 FYNNEI. V dropped 9 bases and J dropped 2 bases, with 13 bases sitting between them. The CDR3 extends over 13 amino acids. The CDR3 sequence is CARGGGGQETQYF. The CDR3 nucleotides are TGTGCCAGGGGGGGTGGCGGACAAGAGACCCAGTACTTC. Supplemented by reference TRBV2 and TRBJ2-5, the full variable domain reads EPEVTQTPSHQVTQMGQEVILRCVPISNHLYFYWYRQILGQKVEFLVSFYNNEISEKSEIFDDQFSVERPDGSNFTLKIRSTKLEDSAMYFCARGGGGQETQYFGPGTRLLVL.

DNA for the CDR3: TGTGCCAGCTCAACAAAGGACAGGGGGACCCAGTACTTC. This encodes CASSTKDRGTQYF. J is TRBJ2-5 and V is TRBV18; TRBD1 matches at 9 bases. With 5 bases clipped from V and 7 bases from J, the junction kept 5 bases outside the gene matches. The CDR3 totals 13 residues. CDR1 KGHSH and CDR2 LQKENI come from the germline V gene.

J is TRBJ2-7 and V is TRBV14, with TRBD2 matching over 7 bases. The J segment lost 12 bases and the V segment lost 5 bases, leaving 13 bases of the junction unmatched. Germline V CDR1 and CDR2: SGHDN, FVKESK. The CDR3 is 13 amino acids. CDR3 amino acids: CASSGRDYEGLYF. The CDR3 DNA reads TGTGCCAGCAGCGGCCGGGACTACGAAGGTCTGTACTTC.

This chain joins TRBV6-5 and TRBJ1-1; a weak D match, TRBD1 (6 bases). CDR1 and CDR2 (germline): MNHEY, SVGAGI. There are 14 residues in the CDR3. Trimming took off 5 bases at V and 1 base at J, with 11 bases between the two ends. As DNA, the CDR3 is TGTGCCAGCAGTCAACAGGGCGCGAACACTGAAGCTTTCTTT. Its protein product is CASSQQGANTEAFF.

The chain uses TRBV7-2 and TRBJ1-4; tentatively, D is TRBD1 (6 bases). From germline, CDR1 is SGHTA and CDR2 FQGNSA. The CDR3 length is 15 residues. V shed 4 bases and J shed 1 base, with 10 bases lying between them. The CDR3 DNA follows: TGTGCCAGCAGCTCGGGAGGGGGAACTAATGAAAAACTGTTTTTT. It codes for CASSSGGGTNEKLFF.

J is TRBJ2-4 and V is TRBV18; 7 bases line up with TRBD1. Germline CDR1 is KGHSH and CDR2 is LQKENI. This CDR3 has 16 residues. Germline trimming cut 1 base from V and 3 bases from J; bases unmatched to any gene: 6. The CDR3 sequence is CASSPQGAVSKNIQYF. The CDR3 bases are TGTGCCAGCTCACCACAGGGGGCGGTCAGCAAAAACATTCAGTACTTC.

This clone was seen a single time. This chain joins TRBV2 and TRBJ1-1; D remains unclear. The germline gives CDR1 SNHLY, CDR2 FYNNEI. The CDR3 sequence is 13 residues long. Trimming removed 6 bases from V and 4 bases from J, with 12 bases in between. CDR3 in amino acids: CASRVRGGTEAFF. The CDR3 DNA follows: TGTGCCAGCAGGGTACGGGGTGGCACTGAAGCTTTCTTT.

V is TRBV30 and J is TRBJ2-4; perhaps TRBD2 as D (6 bases). Trimming cost V 8 bases and J 1 base, with 15 bases left between them. This CDR3 is built from 14 residues. Germline assignment: CDR1 GTSNPN and CDR2 SVGIG (reference sequence). CDR3 residues: CAKEEAGAKNIQYF. The CDR3 DNA reads TGTGCCAAAGAAGAGGCGGGGGCCAAAAACATTCAGTACTTC.

The chain has TRBV7-2 and TRBJ1-6; D not resolved. The CDR3 is 12 residues long. Germline V lookup: CDR1 SGHTA, CDR2 FQGNSA. V was pared by 8 bases and J by 10 bases, with 12 bases between. The DNA of the CDR3 is TGTGCCAGCTCGGGGTATGGGTCACCCCTCCACTTT. As protein: CASSGYGSPLHF. The entire variable domain, with the rest obtained from reference TRBV7-2 and TRBJ1-6, is as follows: GAGVSQSPSNKVTEKGKDVELRCDPISGHTALYWYRQSLGQGLEFLIYFQGNSAPDKSGLPSDRFSAERTGGSVSTLTIQRTQQEDSAVYLCASSGYGSPLHFGNGTRLTVT.

This chain joins TRBV6-1 and TRBJ2-5, with 7 positions matching TRBD2. This CDR3 has 13 residues. V lost 7 bases to trimming and J lost 4 bases; unmatched junction nucleotides: 6. Germline V gene sequence: CDR1 MNHNS, CDR2 SASEGT. For the CDR3, the DNA is TGTGCCAGCACCCCGGGAGGAGCAGAGACCCAGTACTTC. This encodes CASTPGGAETQYF.

This clone appeared a few times. The chain has TRBV2 and TRBJ2-5, with D unresolved. V lost 7 bases and J lost 2, with 11 bases in between. CDR3 size: 13 residues. The germline V gene encodes CDR1 SNHLY and CDR2 FYNNEI. As DNA, the CDR3 is TGTGCCAGCAATACGGGTCGGCAAGAGACCCAGTACTTC. Amino acids: CASNTGRQETQYF. The complete variable domain, with remaining parts taken from reference TRBV2 and TRBJ2-5, reads EPEVTQTPSHQVTQMGQEVILRCVPISNHLYFYWYRQILGQKVEFLVSFYNNEISEKSEIFDDQFSVERPDGSNFTLKIRSTKLEDSAMYFCASNTGRQETQYFGPGTRLLVL.

This chain joins TRBV2 and TRBJ1-1; no reliable D call. The CDR3 length is 14 residues. The ends were cut back, 1 base at V and 9 bases at J, with 15 bases in the middle. CDR1 is SNHLY, CDR2 FYNNEI, per germline. CDR3 protein: CASSEVGSVSKAFF. In nucleotides, the CDR3 is TGTGCCAGCAGTGAAGTCGGGTCCGTTAGTAAAGCTTTCTTT.

This clone occurred once. V gene TRBV27 combines with J gene TRBJ1-1; no clear D. V lost 5 bases, J lost 1 base, and 11 bases lay in between. The CDR3 is 14 residues long. Germline CDR1 MNHEY, CDR2 SMNVEV (reference sequence). CDR3 sequence (DNA): TGTGCCAGCAGTCCTAATGTAGCGAACACTGAAGCTTTCTTT. Translating it yields CASSPNVANTEAFF.

This clone has a handful of counts. The rearrangement links TRBV2 to TRBJ2-2; 8 bases are a match to TRBD1. Germline-derived CDR1 and CDR2 are SNHLY and FYNNEI. The CDR3 runs 14 residues. V lost 7 bases, J lost 6 bases, and 7 bases stayed unmatched. The CDR3 bases are TGTGCCAGCACCCCGGACAGGGTGGCCGGGGAGCTGTTTTTT. It encodes CASTPDRVAGELFF.

The gene calls are TRBV6-6 and TRBJ1-2; 8 bases line up with TRBD1. This CDR3 comprises 14 residues. Trimming at V came to 2 bases and at J to 7 bases, leaving 6 bases not matched to a gene. CDR1 and CDR2 (germline): MNHNY, SVGAGI (reference sequence). The CDR3 sequence is CASSYQDRAFGYTF. The CDR3 DNA sequence: TGTGCCAGCAGTTACCAGGACAGGGCCTTTGGCTACACCTTC.